The present T cell receptor beta chain was sequenced within a study of blood T cell repertoires in COVID-19. The repertoire was sequenced with immunoSEQ multiplex PCR; TCRdb's copy has only in-frame clones and lacks some. The sample records about 380,000 clones, approximately 84% being singletons. Losses at the gene ends were 10 bases for V and 3 bases for J; bases not matched to a gene: 11. The CDR3 has 15 residues. Germline CDR1 LGHDT, CDR2 YNNKEL (reference sequence). In its sample, this clone was seen a few times. The J gene is TRBJ2-2, the V gene TRBV3-1 (or the pseudogene TRBV3-2); 7 positions agree with TRBD1. Sample: PBMCs or T cells enriched from blood (not recorded which). This TCR was sampled from a woman in her twenties or thirties who had recovered from COVID-19. The chain's CDR3 is CATSGWDSYTGELFF. The DNA for the CDR3 is TGTGCCACCTCGGGTTGGGACAGTTACACCGGGGAGCTGTTTTTT.